The clone carrying this T cell receptor beta chain is a singleton in its sample. Its target is not known. This CDR3 has 14 residues. Per the germline V gene, CDR1 is LNHDA and CDR2 is SQIVND (reference sequence). The ends were cut back, 6 bases at V and 0 bases at J, with 6 bases in the middle. Only in-frame clones appear in the TCRdb table, and some are missing; sequencing was by immunoSEQ multiplex PCR. The sample holds about 62,000 clones, roughly 79% seen once. These data come from a study of T cells in localized non-small cell lung cancer. Study outcomes and limitations: Higher blood T cell density tracked longer overall survival.

The rearrangement links TRBV19 to TRBJ2-6; tentatively, D is TRBD1 (5 bases). The source was PBMCs, collected before any cancer treatment. This TCR was recovered from a man aged 35 to 69 with stage II lung adenocarcinoma. The CDR3 sequence: CASRGRSGANVLTF. The CDR3 DNA is TGTGCCAGTAGGGGGCGCTCTGGGGCCAACGTCCTGACTTTC.